The clone carrying this T cell receptor beta chain was recorded at least ten times. The antigen is not known. This sample was included in a study of Graves' ophthalmopathy and Graves' hyperthyroidism. Study results and caveats: Blood also held most thyroid clonotypes expanded above 0.001 frequency. The model flagged ophthalmopathy progression at more than 70% sensitivity and 72.22% specificity.

CDR1 SGHTS and CDR2 YDEGEE come from the germline V gene. V dropped 2 bases and J dropped 1 base, with 12 bases sitting between them. The CDR3 has 16 amino acids. Amplification of TCR beta CDR3 regions used RNA transcripts. Following a first-round RT-PCR that used HTBI primers, a second-round multiplex PCR was carried out. TCRdb re-analysed the multiplex PCR reads in MiXCR, keeping a single row per CDR3 protein. Of around 1,200,000 distinct CDR3 sequences listed, 35% to 45% are singletons. Researchers turned away patients with other autoimmune diseases, uncontrolled infections, pregnancy or lactation.

The sequenced material came from peripheral blood or thyroid tissue (not recorded which). The origin of this receptor is an adult man with Graves' hyperthyroidism. V usage is TRBV5-8 and J usage is TRBJ2-2; tentatively, D is TRBD2 (5 bases). CDR3 sequence reads: CASSFERERNTGELFF. DNA of the CDR3: TGTGCCAGCAGCTTCGAAAGGGAGAGGAACACCGGGGAGCTGTTTTTT.